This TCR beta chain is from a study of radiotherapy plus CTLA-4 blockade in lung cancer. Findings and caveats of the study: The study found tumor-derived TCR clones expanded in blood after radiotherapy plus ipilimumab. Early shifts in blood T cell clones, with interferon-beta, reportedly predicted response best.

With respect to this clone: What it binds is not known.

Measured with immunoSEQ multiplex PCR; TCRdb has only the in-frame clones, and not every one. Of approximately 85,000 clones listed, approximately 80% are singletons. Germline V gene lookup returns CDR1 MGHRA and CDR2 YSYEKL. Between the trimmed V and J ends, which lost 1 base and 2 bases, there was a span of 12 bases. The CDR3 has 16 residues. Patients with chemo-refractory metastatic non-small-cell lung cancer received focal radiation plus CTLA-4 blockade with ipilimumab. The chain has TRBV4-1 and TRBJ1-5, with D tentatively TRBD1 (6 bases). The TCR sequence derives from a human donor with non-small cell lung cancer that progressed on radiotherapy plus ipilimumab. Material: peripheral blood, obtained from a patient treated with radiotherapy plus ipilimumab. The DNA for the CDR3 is TGCGCCAGCAGCCAAGGGACAGTCGGGGGCAATCAGCCCCAGCATTTT. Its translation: CASSQGTVGGNQPQHF.